This T cell receptor (beta chain) was sequenced in a study of shared clonotypes between healthy human individuals. The split of CD4+ cells yielded CD45RA+ naive and CD45RA-negative memory subsets. The assay was immunoSEQ multiplex PCR, and TCRdb's table has in-frame clones only and misses some. The data contain about 610,000 clones, more than 95% of them singletons. This CDR3 region has 15 residues. V was clipped by 3 bases and J by 4 bases, with 15 bases between them. CDR1 SGHVS and CDR2 FQNEAQ come from the germline V gene. Sequenced sample: naive CD4+ T cells sorted from blood. Documented subset: CD45RA+ positively selected. The TCR sequence derives from a woman younger than 45 in good health. This rearrangement joins TRBV7-8 to TRBJ2-5; a weak D match, TRBD2 (6 bases). The CDR3 reads CASSFWRAVGETQYF. CDR3 nucleotides: TGTGCCAGCAGCTTCTGGAGGGCGGTCGGAGAGACCCAGTACTTC.